The 15 T cell receptor beta chains below all came from one sample that was sequenced in a study of breast tumors, draining lymph nodes, adjacent tissues. TCRdb analysed the multiplex PCR reads with MiXCR anew, one entry per CDR3 protein. In the table there are some 16,000 distinct CDR3 sequences, around 49% of which are singletons. The sample comprised tumor-adjacent breast tissue. The receptors were gathered from a female donor with breast cancer. Some clones in this sample may be carry-over from other donors' samples.

In its sample, this clonotype was seen many times. The rearrangement joins TRBV6-2 or TRBV6-3 to TRBJ2-6; a weak D match, TRBD2 (5 bases). From germline, CDR1 is MNHEY and CDR2 SVGEGT. The CDR3 is 16 amino acids. The V end lost 2 bases, the J end lost 0 bases, and 8 bases lay between the germline ends. The CDR3 DNA follows: TGTGCCAGCAGTTACGAGGGAAGCTCTGGGGCCAACGTCCTGACTTTC. This gives the protein CASSYEGSSGANVLTF.

V gene TRBV19 combines with J gene TRBJ2-7; 9 positions agree with TRBD2. CDR1 is LNHDA and CDR2 is SQIVND in the germline V gene (reference sequence). The CDR3 totals 12 residues. V shed 8 bases and J 5 bases; nucleotides not matched to a gene: 4. CDR3 amino acids: CASSRGGDEQYF. CDR3 DNA: TGTGCCAGTTCGCGGGGGGGTGACGAGCAGTACTTC.

The CDR3 loop reads CASSLGGEQFF. The CDR3 region has the DNA TGTGCCAGCAGCTTGGGGGGGGAGCAGTTCTTC. The V gene is TRBV7-3, the J gene TRBJ2-1, with 7 bases aligning to TRBD2. The germline V gene has CDR1 SGHTA and CDR2 FQGTGA. CDR3 length equals 11 residues. Unmatched junction bases numbered 0, after V lost 3 bases and J lost 10 bases. The full variable domain, in which reference TRBV7-3 and TRBJ2-1 provide the parts outside the CDR3, is GAGVSQTPSNKVTEKGKYVELRCDPISGHTALYWYRQSLGQGPEFLIYFQGTGAADDSGLPNDRFFAVRPEGSVSTLKIQRTERGDSAVYLCASSLGGEQFFGPGTRLTVL.

This clonotype is medium-sized. The chain couples TRBV7-9 to TRBJ2-7; D unresolved. The length of the CDR3 is 14 residues. The V end lost 5 bases, the J end lost 5 bases, and 16 bases lay between the germline ends. Germline loops: CDR1 SEHNR, CDR2 FQNEAQ (reference sequence). The CDR3 is CASSNSQFLDEQYF. The DNA of the CDR3 is TGTGCCAGCAGCAATAGCCAATTTCTAGACGAGCAGTACTTC.

J is TRBJ2-5 and V is TRBV6-6; perhaps TRBD2 as D (6 bases). CDR1 MNHNY and CDR2 SVGAGI come from the germline V gene (reference sequence). V was clipped by 5 bases and J by 2 bases, with 12 bases between them. The CDR3 is 14 residues long. The CDR3 here is CASSRTSRQETQYF. CDR3 coding DNA: TGTGCCAGCAGTCGTACTAGCAGGCAAGAGACCCAGTACTTC.

V is TRBV7-2 and J is TRBJ1-2; 12 nucleotides align to TRBD1. CDR3 length equals 16 residues. From germline, CDR1 is SGHTA and CDR2 FQGNSA. Trimming cost V 5 bases and J 0 bases; bases outside gene matches: 4. This CDR3 is CASSPGTGGTNYGYTF. Here the CDR3 DNA reads TGTGCCAGCAGCCCCGGGACAGGGGGCACTAACTATGGCTACACCTTC.

In this sample, this clonotype is medium-sized. The chain uses TRBV5-6 and TRBJ2-7, with D possibly being TRBD2 (6 bases). Between the trimmed V and J ends, which lost 1 base and 6 bases, there was a span of 11 bases. This CDR3 has 13 amino acids. The germline CDR1 and CDR2 sequences are SGHDT and YYEEEE. The CDR3 sequence: CASSLRLVGEQYF. CDR3 bases: TGTGCCAGCAGCTTGCGACTAGTCGGCGAGCAGTACTTC.

The chain couples TRBV7-9 to TRBJ1-2; D is unclear. Trimming left V 6 bases short and J 1 base short, with 9 bases between. This CDR3 spans 13 amino acids. CDR1 and CDR2 from the germline V gene are SEHNR and FQNEAQ (reference sequence). The CDR3 protein is CASSIADNYGYTF. The CDR3 nucleotides read TGTGCCAGCAGTATTGCTGATAACTATGGCTACACCTTC.

The chain couples TRBV2 to TRBJ2-2; TRBD2 agrees at 14 bases. Germline V gene data show CDR1 as SNHLY and CDR2 as FYNNEI. This CDR3 region has 17 residues. Losses at the gene ends were 6 bases for V and 0 bases for J; bases not matched to a gene: 3. The CDR3 region is CASRLTSGGANTGELFF. The DNA for the CDR3 is TGTGCCAGCAGGTTGACTAGCGGGGGGGCGAACACCGGGGAGCTGTTTTTT.

By share of the sample, this clonotype is medium-sized. This chain links TRBV9 with TRBJ2-1, with 13 bases identical to TRBD2. The CDR3 covers 17 residues. After removal of 0 bases from V and 10 bases from J, the junction contained 10 bases not matched to a gene. CDR1 SGDLS and CDR2 YYNGEE come from the germline V gene. The CDR3 sequence is CASSVGGGGLAGEEQFF. CDR3 nucleotides: TGTGCCAGCAGCGTAGGGGGTGGCGGACTAGCGGGAGAAGAGCAGTTCTTC.

The chain uses TRBV25-1 and TRBJ2-3, with D possibly matching TRBD1 (7 bases). This CDR3 spans 15 amino acids. V was trimmed by 7 bases and J by 2 bases, leaving 16 bases between them. Germline V CDR1 and CDR2: MGHDK, SYGVNS. CDR3 region: CASTEAGQLTDTQYF. The CDR3, as DNA: TGTGCCAGCACCGAGGCGGGACAGCTCACAGATACGCAGTATTTT.

The chain is built from TRBV5-1 and TRBJ2-1; TRBD2 aligns across 10 bases. Germline CDR1 and CDR2: SGHRS and YFSETQ. This CDR3 is 16 amino acids long. V gave up 10 bases and J gave up 0 bases; unmatched junction bases: 10. CDR3: CARRLAGQPSYNEQFF. DNA of the CDR3: TGCGCCCGAAGACTAGCGGGCCAACCCTCCTACAATGAGCAGTTCTTC.

Only one count was recorded for this clonotype. The V gene is TRBV19, the J gene TRBJ1-1; a weak D match, TRBD1 (5 bases). The V gene lost 2 bases and the J gene lost 6 bases, with 16 bases spanning the gap. Germline loops: CDR1 LNHDA, CDR2 SQIVND (reference sequence). The CDR3 extends over 15 amino acids. Here the CDR3 reads CASSINPGTDAEAFF. The CDR3, as DNA: TGTGCCAGTAGTATAAACCCAGGGACGGACGCTGAAGCTTTCTTT.

The gene calls are TRBV7-2 and TRBJ1-3; 7 nucleotides match TRBD1. The J segment lost 5 bases and the V segment lost 2 bases, leaving 9 bases of the junction unmatched. The CDR3 runs 16 residues. Germline V gene data show CDR1 as SGHTA and CDR2 as FQGNSA. This CDR3 is CASSLQGDGHRNTIYF. The CDR3 DNA follows: TGTGCCAGCAGCTTACAGGGGGACGGTCATCGAAACACCATATATTTT.

By share, this clonotype counts as medium-sized. The gene calls are TRBV7-3 and TRBJ2-5; no firm D call. Looked up from germline, CDR1 is SGHTA and CDR2 is FQGTGA. V was pared by 4 bases and J by 0 bases, with 6 bases between. This CDR3 comprises 13 residues. CDR3 in DNA: TGTGCCAGCAGCTCATACTACCAAGAGACCCAGTACTTC. Protein product: CASSSYYQETQYF.